This T cell receptor (beta chain) was captured by sequencing in a study of kidney transplant recipient with SARS-CoV-2 infection. Each CDR3 protein gets one entry after TCRdb re-called the reads with MiXCR. There are approximately 250,000 distinct CDR3 sequences in the sample; about 28% occur only once, and roughly 7% lies in the top ten. This clonotype was seen repeatedly, ten times or more. Looked up from germline, CDR1 is SGHTA and CDR2 is FQGNSA. The CDR3 loop spans 19 amino acids. The V end was cut by 4 bases, the J end by 7 bases, with 29 bases between. This sample comprised a blood sample, obtained at baseline and on day 111 from a kidney transplant recipient. The source of this sequence is a male patient aged 30 to 40 who had COVID-19 and was a kidney transplant recipient. The graft donor may have contributed some T cells. The chain has TRBV7-2 and TRBJ1-3; D call uncertain. The CDR3 coding sequence is TGTGCCAGCAGCTCCGGCGGAGGGCGGGCAACCCCCACCGGGAACACCATATATTTT. Protein sequence: CASSSGGGRATPTGNTIYF.